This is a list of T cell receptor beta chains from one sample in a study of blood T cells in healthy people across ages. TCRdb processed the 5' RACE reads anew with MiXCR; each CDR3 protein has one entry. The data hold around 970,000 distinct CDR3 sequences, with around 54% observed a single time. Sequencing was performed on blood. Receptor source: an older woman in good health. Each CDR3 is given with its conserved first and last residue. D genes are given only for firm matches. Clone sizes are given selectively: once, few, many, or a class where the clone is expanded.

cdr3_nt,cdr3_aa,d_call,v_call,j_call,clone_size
TGCAGCGTTAACGGGGGGTACTACGAGCAGTACTTC,CSVNGGYYEQYF,TRBD2,TRBV29-1,TRBJ2-7,few
TGCGCCAGCAGCCCACTTCGAGGTTCTGGGGCCGACGTCCTGACTTTC,CASSPLRGSGADVLTF,NA,TRBV4-1,TRBJ2-6,NA
TGCAGCGTTGCATGGGCACTACAAGAGACCCAGTACTTC,CSVAWALQETQYF,NA,TRBV29-1,TRBJ2-5,few
TGTGCCAGCAGCGTGTGGGTTTCAAACGAGCAGTACTTC,CASSVWVSNEQYF,NA,TRBV5-5,TRBJ2-7,many
TGTGCCAGCAGTGAACGGGACACCCGGGATACGCAGTATTTT,CASSERDTRDTQYF,NA,TRBV6-1,TRBJ2-3,NA
TGTGCCAGCAGCTTGACTAGGGAAGAGACCCAGTACTTC,CASSLTREETQYF,NA,TRBV7-2,TRBJ2-5,few
TGCGCCAGCAGCGTATCGGGGGGTTTCCTCTCAGATACGCAGTATTTT,CASSVSGGFLSDTQYF,TRBD2,TRBV9,TRBJ2-3,once
TGTGCCAGCAGCAGGCGAAACCTGAACACTGAAGCTTTCTTT,CASSRRNLNTEAFF,NA,TRBV27,TRBJ1-1,NA
TGTGCCAGCTCACGCCAGGGGGATTACAATCAGCCCCAGCATTTT,CASSRQGDYNQPQHF,TRBD1,TRBV5-5,TRBJ1-5,NA
TGTGCCGGCAGTCTATTGGCCACCTACGAGCAGTACTTC,CAGSLLATYEQYF,NA,TRBV27,TRBJ2-7,NA
TGTGCCAGCGTAGATCTCACAGATACGCAGTATTTT,CASVDLTDTQYF,NA,TRBV6-2/TRBV6-3,TRBJ2-3,NA
TGTGCCAGCGCCTTCAGCGGAATCGCAGATACGCAGTATTTT,CASAFSGIADTQYF,NA,TRBV12-3/TRBV12-4,TRBJ2-3,NA
TGTGCCAGCAGCTTAGAAGTATGGCAGGAGGAGTACTTC,CASSLEVWQEEYF,NA,TRBV7-8,TRBJ2-7,NA
TGTGCCAGCAGTGAAACGGGACAGGCTACCTACGAGCAGTACTTC,CASSETGQATYEQYF,TRBD1,TRBV2,TRBJ2-7,once
TGTGCCACCAGTGACCCCGGGACAGGTAACGAGCAGTACTTC,CATSDPGTGNEQYF,TRBD1,TRBV24-1,TRBJ2-7,NA
TGTGCCTGGGGGAGGGGTACGCAGTATTTT,CAWGRGTQYF,TRBD2,TRBV30,TRBJ2-3,NA
TGTGCCAGCAGGGACCGGAGGGATGTTGGATACAATGAGCAGTTCTTC,CASRDRRDVGYNEQFF,NA,TRBV7-9,TRBJ2-1,NA
TGTGCCAGCAGCCAAAGTGGGCCCCGCGAGCAGTACTTC,CASSQSGPREQYF,NA,TRBV3-1,TRBJ2-7,NA
TGTGCCGTCGGTTGGGGTGGGAATTCACCCCTCCACTTT,CAVGWGGNSPLHF,NA,TRBV6-5,TRBJ1-6,NA
TGTGCCACCAGCAGAGTGGGGGAGGCCACACAAGATACGCAGTATTTT,CATSRVGEATQDTQYF,NA,TRBV15,TRBJ2-3,few
TGTGCCAGCAGCACCTCTTGGGCAGATACGCAGTATTTT,CASSTSWADTQYF,NA,TRBV9,TRBJ2-3,few
TGCGCCAGCAGCCAACACAGGATACGGGGCTACGAGCAGTACTTC,CASSQHRIRGYEQYF,NA,TRBV4-3,TRBJ2-7,NA
TGTGCCAGCAGTGTCAGCATTCTAGCCAAAAACATTCAGTACTTC,CASSVSILAKNIQYF,NA,TRBV28,TRBJ2-4,NA